The rows below give T cell receptor beta chains drawn from one sample of a study of control samples from healthy donors and cancer patients. Clones were read by immunoSEQ multiplex PCR, and TCRdb kept only the in-frame ones, dropping some. The sample contains 75,000 to 90,000 clones, around nine tenths of which appear only once. Material for sequencing was blood. Source of these receptors: a man aged 25-40 years in good health. Each CDR3 is given with its conserved first and last residue. D genes are given only for firm matches. Rows may omit the clone size; those that give it use once, few, many or a size class.

TRBD1	TRBV7-3	.	TRBJ2-5	TGTGCCAGCAGCCTAGGACAGGCGGAGACCCAGTACTTC	CASSLGQAETQYF
.	TRBV12-3/TRBV12-4	.	TRBJ2-7	TGTGCCAGTTCAGGAGGCGAGCAGTACTTC	CASSGGEQYF
.	TRBV12-5	.	TRBJ2-4	TGTGCTAGTGGTTTGGCCTCGGACAGCCAAGCCAAAAACATTCAGTACTTC	CASGLASDSQAKNIQYF
TRBD1	TRBV10-3	.	TRBJ1-6	TGTGCCATCAGTGATTGGGACAGGTTAGGGGAGTCACCCCTCCACTTT	CAISDWDRLGESPLHF
TRBD2	TRBV30	.	TRBJ2-1	TGTGCCTGGTCGACTAGCGGGGGGTGGGATGAGCAGTTCTTC	CAWSTSGGWDEQFF
.	TRBV5-8	.	TRBJ1-2	TGTGCCAGCAGCATAAAACGGGCCGGTGGTGGATATGGCTACACCTTC	CASSIKRAGGGYGYTF
TRBD2	TRBV5-1	once	TRBJ2-5	TGCGCCAGCAGCAGGGGACTAGCGGGGGACTACCAAGAGACCCAGTACTTC	CASSRGLAGDYQETQYF
.	TRBV3-1/TRBV3-2	.	TRBJ2-2	TGTGCCAGCAGCCAAGGCCTATATGGGGCGTACACCGGGGAGCTGTTTTTT	CASSQGLYGAYTGELFF
.	TRBV7-3	.	TRBJ1-2	TGTGCCAGCAGCTTGGGGCCGGGGACCTATGGCTACACCTTC	CASSLGPGTYGYTF
TRBD2	TRBV24-1	.	TRBJ2-3	TGTGCCACCAGTGAGCCGGGACTAGCGGGGGGGCCAACTAGCACAGATACGCAGTATTTT	CATSEPGLAGGPTSTDTQYF
TRBD1	TRBV30	.	TRBJ2-1	TGTGCCTGGACTCGTGGGGGACAGGGGGCGAATGAGCAGTTCTTC	CAWTRGGQGANEQFF
TRBD1	TRBV6-6	once	TRBJ1-4	TGTGCCAGCAGGCTTGACAGGGATCGCTATGAAAAACTGTTTTTT	CASRLDRDRYEKLFF
.	TRBV7-2	.	TRBJ2-3	TGTGCCAGCAGCTTGACTACCACAGATACGCAGTATTTT	CASSLTTTDTQYF
.	TRBV19	.	TRBJ1-5	TGTGCCAGTAGTACAGGACAGTTGGCATCCCCCAATCAGCCCCAGCATTTT	CASSTGQLASPNQPQHF
.	TRBV29-1	.	TRBJ2-2	TGCAGCGTTGAAAAACAGGTGAACACCGGGGAGCTGTTTTTT	CSVEKQVNTGELFF
TRBD1	TRBV11-3	.	TRBJ2-3	TGTGCCAGCAGCTCAAGGGGGCTCGGGGATACGCAGTATTTT	CASSSRGLGDTQYF
TRBD1	TRBV6-6	.	TRBJ2-7	TGTGCCAGCAGTTACGGACAGGGGATCTACGAGCAGTACTTC	CASSYGQGIYEQYF
.	TRBV30	.	TRBJ1-2	TGTGCCTGGAGTGCAAGCGCTGCGGAAAAAGATGGCTACACCTTC	CAWSASAAEKDGYTF
.	TRBV29-1	.	TRBJ1-2	TGCAGCGTCCCCGAGGGAGGCAGAAACTATGGCTACACCTTC	CSVPEGGRNYGYTF
.	TRBV7-2	.	TRBJ1-1	TGTGCCAGCAGCTTAGTACGGGGAGCCGAAGCTTTCTTT	CASSLVRGAEAFF
.	TRBV21-1	.	TRBJ1-6	TGTGCCAGCAGCGACAGGGCTAATTCACCCCTCCACTTT	CASSDRANSPLHF
.	TRBV5-1	.	TRBJ1-1	TGCGCCAGCAGCTTTACAGGATTTACTATGAACACTGAAGCTTTCTTT	CASSFTGFTMNTEAFF
.	TRBV5-6	.	TRBJ1-2	TGTGCCAGCAGCCTCGACAGATATGGCTACACCTTC	CASSLDRYGYTF
.	TRBV24-1	.	TRBJ1-2	TGTGCCACCAGTGATTTGCTAGACCTCGGGGGTGGCTACACCTTC	CATSDLLDLGGGYTF
.	TRBV10-3	.	TRBJ1-1	TGTGCCATCAGTGAGTCGGCTAAGGGGGGCACTGAAGCTTTCTTT	CAISESAKGGTEAFF
.	TRBV6-5	.	TRBJ1-2	TGTGCCAGCAGTTATTGGCTTAACTATGGCTACACCTTC	CASSYWLNYGYTF
.	TRBV5-8	few	TRBJ1-5	TGTGCCAGCAGCCCATTATTCAGTCAGCCCCAGCATTTT	CASSPLFSQPQHF
.	TRBV19	.	TRBJ1-1	TGTGCCAGTAGTATACAGGGGATGAACACTGAAGCTTTCTTT	CASSIQGMNTEAFF
.	TRBV29-1	.	TRBJ1-1	TGCAGCGTTTGGGAGGGACGGGCCGAAGCTTTCTTT	CSVWEGRAEAFF
.	TRBV7-9	.	TRBJ2-3	TGTGCCAGCAGCTTACGGAGGGGACTCCTGGTCGGTCATGTGGCGCAGTATTTT	CASSLRRGLLVGHVAQYF
.	TRBV4-1	.	TRBJ1-2	TGCGCCAGCAGCCAAGATGGACAGAACTATGGCTACACCTTC	CASSQDGQNYGYTF
.	TRBV5-1	.	TRBJ1-1	TGCGCCAGCAAGGTGTCAGGCCACGGGGACACTGAAGCTTTCTTT	CASKVSGHGDTEAFF
.	TRBV5-1	.	TRBJ2-3	TGCGCCAGCAGCTTGCAACCAGGGGGGACCACAGATACGCAGTATTTT	CASSLQPGGTTDTQYF
.	TRBV6-5	.	TRBJ2-7	TGTGCCAGCAGCTCCTGGGGGGGCAACGAGCAGTACTTC	CASSSWGGNEQYF
.	TRBV6-5	.	TRBJ2-1	TGTGCCAGCAGTTACGGGGTGACCTCGGACAGTGAGCAGTTCTTC	CASSYGVTSDSEQFF
.	TRBV6-5	.	TRBJ1-6	TGTGCCAGCAGTCCCGAGGGGTCACCCCTCCACTTT	CASSPEGSPLHF
TRBD2	TRBV11-2	.	TRBJ2-3	TGTGCCAGCAGCTTAAGGGGTAGCGGGGGTGGGGATACGCAGTATTTT	CASSLRGSGGGDTQYF
.	TRBV21-1	medium-sized	TRBJ2-2	TGTGCCAGCAGCCGTTACAGTTACACCGGGGAGCTGTTTTTT	CASSRYSYTGELFF
.	TRBV19	few	TRBJ1-5	TGTGCCAGTAGTATTCAGGGCTGGCAGCCCCAGCATTTT	CASSIQGWQPQHF
.	TRBV21-1	once	TRBJ2-6	TGTGCCAGCAGCAAAGTAGTCTCGGGCCTGTTTCCTGGGGCCAACGTCCTGACTTTC	CASSKVVSGLFPGANVLTF
TRBD1	TRBV7-9	.	TRBJ1-4	TGTGCCAGCAGCCAAGCCGGGACAGGGTGGAGGAAAGAAAAACTGTTTTTT	CASSQAGTGWRKEKLFF
TRBD1	TRBV6-4	.	TRBJ2-5	TGTGCCAGCAGTTGTGACAGGGGGAAGATCGAGACCCAGTACTTC	CASSCDRGKIETQYF
.	TRBV10-3	.	TRBJ1-4	TGTGCCATCAGGAGGGACGGCAATAATGAAAAACTGTTTTTT	CAIRRDGNNEKLFF
TRBD2	TRBV18	.	TRBJ2-1	TGTGCCAGCTCACCAGGTCGAGCGGGGGGGGACAATGAGCAGTTCTTC	CASSPGRAGGDNEQFF